Each of the 24 T cell receptor beta chains below was sequenced from the same sample in a study of human T cells and chemical hapten exposure. Time point in this sample: patch test 3, about 24 weeks after DPC sensitization. Indicated treatment: therapeutic diphenylcyclopropenone sensitization with weekly scalp DPC. TCRdb used MiXCR to reprocess the RACE reads, holding one entry per CDR3 protein. The data show some 97,000 distinct CDR3 sequences, 27% seen once. The source material was whole blood, sampled in connection with sensitization to the hapten diphenylcyclopropenone (DPC). The receptors shown here come from a man in his forties or fifties with alopecia areata. Some clones in this sample may be carry-over from other donors' samples.

The chain uses TRBV10-3 and TRBJ1-4, with unresolved D. Germline CDR1 ENHRY, CDR2 SYGVKD. CDR3 length: 14 amino acids. Trimming stripped 3 bases from V and 9 bases from J, with 14 bases between. The CDR3 sequence: CAISEDTAGKKLFF. The CDR3, as DNA: TGTGCCATCAGTGAAGACACGGCGGGGAAAAAACTGTTTTTT.

This clonotype occurred a few times. J is TRBJ2-5 and V is TRBV12-3 or TRBV12-4; D remains ambiguous. V shed 4 bases and J shed 0 bases, with 9 bases lying between them. This CDR3 has 14 residues. The DNA of the CDR3 is TGTGCCAGCAGTTCCCGGCCATACCAAGAGACCCAGTACTTC. It specifies CASSSRPYQETQYF.

J is TRBJ2-7 and V is TRBV6-5, with 12 bases lining up with TRBD2. CDR3 size: 17 residues. Germline V gene data show CDR1 as MNHEY and CDR2 as SVGAGI. Trimming took 4 bases from V and 0 from J; bases not matched to a gene: 7. The CDR3 nucleotides read TGTGCCAGCAGTTCGCTAGCGGGAGGGCCCGGCTCCTACGAGCAGTACTTC. Amino acids: CASSSLAGGPGSYEQYF.

The gene calls are TRBV5-1 and TRBJ2-3, with D unresolved. V was shortened by 0 bases and J by 6 bases, with 11 bases between the two germline ends. The CDR3 has 14 residues. Germline values: CDR1 SGHRS, CDR2 YFSETQ. CDR3 coding DNA: TGCGCCAGCAGCTTGGAGGCACCGCGGGATACGCAGTATTTT. Protein sequence: CASSLEAPRDTQYF.

This clonotype was seen a few times. The rearrangement uses TRBV6-1 and TRBJ2-7; D is uncertain. Trimming left V 11 bases short and J 3 bases short, with 11 bases between. CDR1 MNHNS and CDR2 SASEGT come from the germline V gene. The CDR3 covers 11 residues. In nucleotides, the CDR3 is TGTGCCGGTCGGACGGGCTACGAGCAGTACTTC. Its protein is CAGRTGYEQYF.

V is TRBV25-1 and J is TRBJ2-4, with D possibly being TRBD1 (6 bases). The CDR3 length is 12 residues. CDR1 and CDR2 (germline): MGHDK, SYGVNS. V was shortened by 1 base and J by 14 bases, with 12 bases between the two germline ends. This CDR3 is CASSESGTKKYF. The CDR3 nucleotides read TGTGCCAGCAGTGAATCCGGGACAAAAAAGTACTTC. Complete variable domain (other parts from reference TRBV25-1 and TRBJ2-4): EADIYQTPRYLVIGTGKKITLECSQTMGHDKMYWYQQDPGMELHLIHYSYGVNSTEKGDLSSESTVSRIRTEHFPLTLESARPSHTSQYLCASSESGTKKYFGAGTRLSVL.

V usage is TRBV24-1 and J usage is TRBJ2-6; TRBD1 aligns across 7 bases. The junction had 17 bases not matched to a gene; V was cut back by 6 bases and J by 1 base. The CDR3 is 20 residues long. From germline, CDR1 is KGHDR and CDR2 SFDVKD. The CDR3 region has the DNA TGTGCCACCAGTAATAACGTGGGACAGACTTTGGGGTCTGGGGCCAACGTCCTGACTTTC. This sequence encodes CATSNNVGQTLGSGANVLTF.

The rearrangement joins TRBV3-1 to TRBJ2-7, with a possible D match to TRBD1 (5 bases). Per the germline V gene, CDR1 is LGHDT and CDR2 is YNNKEL (reference sequence). V gave up 5 bases and J gave up 4 bases, with 18 bases separating them. The CDR3 is made up of 15 amino acids. CDR3 nucleotides: TGTGCCAGCAGCAAAGCCCAGGGCCCGTTTTACGAGCAGTACTTC. Translating gives CASSKAQGPFYEQYF.

This rearrangement joins TRBV12-3 or TRBV12-4 to TRBJ2-1, with TRBD1 as a possible D gene (5 bases). V lost 4 bases to trimming and J lost 3 bases, with 7 bases between them. The CDR3 is 13 amino acids. The CDR3 nucleotides are TGTGCCAGCAGTTGGGGCGGCTACAATGAGCAGTTCTTC. Encoded protein: CASSWGGYNEQFF.

This clonotype was seen repeatedly, ten times or more. This chain uses TRBV11-2 with TRBJ1-2; D remains unclear. CDR1 and CDR2 (germline): SGHAT, FQNNGV. This CDR3 contains 15 residues. Trimming shortened V by 1 base and J by 7 bases, and 16 bases separated the two germline ends. The CDR3 here is CASSLGPLATLGYTF. In DNA, the CDR3 is TGTGCCAGCAGCTTAGGGCCCCTGGCTACCCTTGGCTACACCTTC.

The chain carries TRBV5-4 and TRBJ2-2; tentatively, D is TRBD1 (5 bases). Trimming cost V 4 bases and J 7 bases, with 17 bases left between them. The CDR3 consists of 15 residues. The germline CDR1 and CDR2 sequences are SGHNT and YYREEE (reference sequence). In DNA form, the CDR3 reads TGTGCCAGCAGCCATCATCAGGGATTCGACGGGGAGCTGTTTTTT. Translation gives CASSHHQGFDGELFF. The variable domain in full, with the rest retrieved from reference TRBV5-4 and TRBJ2-2, is ETGVTQSPTHLIKTRGQQVTLRCSSQSGHNTVSWYQQALGQGPQFIFQYYREEENGRGNFPPRFSGLQFPNYSSELNVNALELDDSALYLCASSHHQGFDGELFFGEGSRLTVL.

The chain joins TRBV20-1 to TRBJ2-7; D might be TRBD1 or TRBD2, each matching 5 bases. This CDR3 is built from 13 residues. Germline V gives CDR1 DFQATT, CDR2 SNEGSKA (reference sequence). With 6 bases removed from V and 2 bases from J, the gap between germline ends came to 14 bases. CDR3: CSAPPGPTYEQYF. CDR3 coding DNA: TGCAGTGCCCCGCCGGGACCCACCTACGAGCAGTACTTC.

CDR3 nucleotides: TGTGCCAGCAGCTTAGCGCCTCGATCTGAAGCTTTCTTT. Translated: CASSLAPRSEAFF. V and J are TRBV7-6 and TRBJ1-1; D is uncertain. Germline V lookup: CDR1 SGHVS, CDR2 FNYEAQ. The CDR3 runs to 13 residues. Deletions cut 0 bases from V and 6 bases from J, with 8 bases between.

The J gene is TRBJ2-2, the V gene TRBV7-8; a weak D match, TRBD2 (6 bases). The germline V gene encodes CDR1 SGHVS and CDR2 FQNEAQ. The V end lost 2 bases, the J end lost 0 bases, and 13 bases lay between the germline ends. This CDR3 has 17 amino acids. The CDR3 region has the DNA TGTGCCAGCAGCTTAAGGTCCCTAGCGCCGAACACCGGGGAGCTGTTTTTT. Amino acids: CASSLRSLAPNTGELFF.

The V and J genes are TRBV18 and TRBJ2-5; no definite D call. This CDR3 comprises 13 residues. V shed 1 base and J shed 5 bases, with 8 bases lying between them. The germline V gene encodes CDR1 KGHSH and CDR2 LQKENI. CDR3 sequence: CASSPLLSETQYF. The CDR3 DNA sequence: TGTGCCAGCTCACCACTGCTGAGCGAGACCCAGTACTTC.

The chain carries TRBV7-7 and TRBJ2-5; D is perhaps TRBD1 (5 bases). CDR1 is SSHAT and CDR2 is FNYEAQ in the germline V gene (reference sequence). This CDR3 is built from 14 residues. Between the trimmed V and J ends, which lost 5 bases and 1 base, there was a span of 11 bases. As DNA, the CDR3 is TGTGCCAGCAGCCGAACAGGTCGCCAAGAGACCCAGTACTTC. Encoded protein: CASSRTGRQETQYF.

This chain uses TRBV20-1 with TRBJ2-3; D tentatively fits TRBD1 or TRBD2 (5 bases each). The CDR3 spans 14 residues. Germline V lookup: CDR1 DFQATT, CDR2 SNEGSKA (reference sequence). The germline V and J ends were trimmed by 7 bases and 3 bases, with 17 bases remaining between them. CDR3 region: CSVSEGTLTDTQYF. The CDR3 coding sequence is TGCAGTGTCAGCGAGGGGACGTTGACAGATACGCAGTATTTT.

This sequence joins TRBV5-1 and TRBJ1-6, with D possibly being TRBD1 (6 bases). V gave up 3 bases and J gave up 16 bases, with 11 bases separating them. This CDR3 is 11 amino acids long. The V gene's germline CDR1 is SGHRS and CDR2 YFSETQ. The CDR3: CASSSGQQLHF. The CDR3 nucleotides are TGCGCCAGCAGCTCCGGACAGCAGCTCCACTTT. Based on the CDR3 plus reference TRBV5-1 and TRBJ1-6, the full variable domain is KAGVTQTPRYLIKTRGQQVTLSCSPISGHRSVSWYQQTPGQGLQFLFEYFSETQRNKGNFPGRFSGRQFSNSRSEMNVSTLELGDSALYLCASSSGQQLHFGNGTRLTVT.

In DNA, the CDR3 is TGCGCCAGCAGCAACGGGACACCTAATTCACCCCTCCACTTT. It specifies CASSNGTPNSPLHF. The rearrangement joins TRBV5-1 to TRBJ1-6; D might be TRBD1 (6 bases). Trimming pared 4 bases from V and 6 bases from J, leaving 11 bases between. The V gene's germline CDR1 is SGHRS and CDR2 YFSETQ. There are 14 residues in the CDR3.

V usage is TRBV11-1 and J usage is TRBJ2-2; D unresolved. The CDR3 loop spans 13 amino acids. The germline V gene encodes CDR1 SGHAT and CDR2 FQDESV (reference sequence). Trimming removed 1 base at V and 6 bases at J, with 6 bases between. The CDR3 region has the DNA TGTGCCAGCAGCTTAGTTCGTTCCGGGGAGCTGTTTTTT. Translating gives CASSLVRSGELFF.

This clonotype was counted between two and nine times. This chain uses TRBV7-2 with TRBJ2-7; D is unclear. Trimming shortened V by 1 base and J by 4 bases, and 11 bases separated the two germline ends. CDR1 SGHTA and CDR2 FQGNSA come from the germline V gene. This CDR3 comprises 14 residues. CDR3 sequence: CASSLGSLRYEQYF. DNA for the CDR3: TGTGCCAGCAGCTTAGGCTCCCTGCGTTACGAGCAGTACTTC. The variable domain in full, completed from reference TRBV7-2 and TRBJ2-7, reads GAGVSQSPSNKVTEKGKDVELRCDPISGHTALYWYRQSLGQGLEFLIYFQGNSAPDKSGLPSDRFSAERTGGSVSTLTIQRTQQEDSAVYLCASSLGSLRYEQYFGPGTRLTVT.

This chain links TRBV10-2 with TRBJ1-2; 12 positions agree with TRBD1. CDR1 WSHSY and CDR2 SAAADI come from the germline V gene. The CDR3 covers 16 residues. The J segment lost 5 bases and the V segment lost 7 bases, leaving 11 bases of the junction unmatched. Here the CDR3 reads CASNFIGTGGAYGYTF. CDR3 nucleotides: TGCGCCAGCAACTTCATTGGGACAGGGGGCGCGTATGGCTACACCTTC.

The V gene is TRBV25-1, the J gene TRBJ2-7, with TRBD1 identical over 10 bases. The CDR3 loop spans 15 amino acids. The germline gives CDR1 MGHDK, CDR2 SYGVNS. Trimming cost V 1 base and J 6 bases; bases outside gene matches: 6. The CDR3 DNA reads TGTGCCAGCAGTGAATGGTCGGGGACAGGGGTCGAGCAGTACTTC. Translating gives CASSEWSGTGVEQYF.

The chain couples TRBV20-1 to TRBJ1-2; the D is unclear. This CDR3 is 13 amino acids long. Trimming cost V 5 bases and J 8 bases, with 18 bases left between them. Germline lookup yields CDR1 DFQATT and CDR2 SNEGSKA (reference sequence). This CDR3 reads CSAPTEVGYGYTF. In DNA, the CDR3 is TGCAGTGCTCCGACGGAAGTTGGCTACGGCTACACCTTC.